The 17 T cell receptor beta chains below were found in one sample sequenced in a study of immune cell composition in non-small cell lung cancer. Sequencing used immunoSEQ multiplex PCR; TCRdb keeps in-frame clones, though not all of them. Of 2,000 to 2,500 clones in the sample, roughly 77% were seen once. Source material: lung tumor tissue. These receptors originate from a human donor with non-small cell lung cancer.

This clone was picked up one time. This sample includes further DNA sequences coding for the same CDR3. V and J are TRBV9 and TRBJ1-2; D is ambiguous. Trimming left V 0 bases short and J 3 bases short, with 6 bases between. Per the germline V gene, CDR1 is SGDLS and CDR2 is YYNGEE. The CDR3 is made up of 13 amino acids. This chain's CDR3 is CASSVDRDYGYTF. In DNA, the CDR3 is TGTGCCAGCAGCGTAGACAGAGACTATGGCTACACCTTC.

The CDR3 spells CASSPTGTAFNYGYTF. CDR3 coding DNA: TGTGCCAGCAGCCCGACCGGGACAGCATTTAACTATGGCTACACCTTC. V gene TRBV9 combines with J gene TRBJ1-2; 7 bases line up with TRBD1. After removal of 4 bases from V and 1 base from J, the junction contained 10 bases not matched to a gene. The germline CDR1 and CDR2 sequences are SGDLS and YYNGEE. The CDR3 contains 16 residues.

The CDR3 reads CAYSRGQGAETQYF. In nucleotides, the CDR3 is TGTGCCTACTCACGCGGACAGGGGGCCGAGACCCAGTACTTC. The chain has TRBV30 and TRBJ2-5; 11 bases agree with TRBD1. Losses at the gene ends were 7 bases for V and 5 bases for J; bases not matched to a gene: 9. Germline V gives CDR1 GTSNPN, CDR2 SVGIG (reference sequence). The CDR3 is made up of 14 amino acids.

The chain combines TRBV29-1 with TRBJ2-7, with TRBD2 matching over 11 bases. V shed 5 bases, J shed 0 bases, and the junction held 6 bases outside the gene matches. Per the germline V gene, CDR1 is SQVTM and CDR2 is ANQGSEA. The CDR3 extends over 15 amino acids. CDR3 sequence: CSVWGLAEGSYEQYV. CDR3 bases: TGCAGCGTTTGGGGACTAGCGGAGGGCTCCTACGAGCAGTACGTC.

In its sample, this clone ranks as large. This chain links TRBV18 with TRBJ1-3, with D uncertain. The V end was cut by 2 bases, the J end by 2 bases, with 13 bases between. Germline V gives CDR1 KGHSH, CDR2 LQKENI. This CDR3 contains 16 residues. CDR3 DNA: TGTGCCAGCTCACCAGCAAGGAGCTATACTGGAAACACCATATATTTT. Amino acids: CASSPARSYTGNTIYF. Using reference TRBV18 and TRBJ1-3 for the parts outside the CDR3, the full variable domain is NAGVMQNPRHLVRRRGQEARLRCSPMKGHSHVYWYRQLPEEGLKFMVYLQKENIIDESGMPKERFSAEFPKEGPSILRIQQVVRGDSAAYFCASSPARSYTGNTIYFGEGSWLTVV.

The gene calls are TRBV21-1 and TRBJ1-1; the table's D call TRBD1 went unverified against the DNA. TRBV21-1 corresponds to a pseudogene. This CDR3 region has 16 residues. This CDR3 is CASSNGTTFWGTEAFF. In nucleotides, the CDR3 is TGTGCCAGCAGCAACGGGACAACCTTTTGGGGTACTGAAGCTTTCTTT.

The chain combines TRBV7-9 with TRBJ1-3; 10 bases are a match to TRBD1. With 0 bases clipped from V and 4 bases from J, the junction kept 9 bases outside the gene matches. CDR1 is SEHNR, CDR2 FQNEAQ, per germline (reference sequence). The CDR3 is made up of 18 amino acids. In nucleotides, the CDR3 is TGTGCCAGCAGCTTAGCAGTTTGGGACAGGGGATACGGAAACACCATATATTTT. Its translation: CASSLAVWDRGYGNTIYF. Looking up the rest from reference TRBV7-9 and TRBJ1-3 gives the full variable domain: DTGVSQNPRHKITKRGQNVTFRCDPISEHNRLYWYRQTLGQGPEFLTYFQNEAQLEKSRLLSDRFSAERPKGSFSTLEIQRTEQGDSAMYLCASSLAVWDRGYGNTIYFGEGSWLTVV.

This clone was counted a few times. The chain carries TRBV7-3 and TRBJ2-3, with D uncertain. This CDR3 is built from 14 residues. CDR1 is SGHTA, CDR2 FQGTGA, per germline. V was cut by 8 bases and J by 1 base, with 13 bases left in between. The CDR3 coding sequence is TGTGCCAGCCGTTCAGGTGTTGGCACAGATACGCAGTATTTT. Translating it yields CASRSGVGTDTQYF.

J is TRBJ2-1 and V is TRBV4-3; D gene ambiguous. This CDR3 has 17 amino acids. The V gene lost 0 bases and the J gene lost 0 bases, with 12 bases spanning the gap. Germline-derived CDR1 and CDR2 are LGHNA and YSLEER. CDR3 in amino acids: CASSQDLVVHSYNEQFF. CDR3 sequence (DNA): TGCGCCAGCAGCCAAGATCTAGTAGTCCACTCCTACAATGAGCAGTTCTTC.

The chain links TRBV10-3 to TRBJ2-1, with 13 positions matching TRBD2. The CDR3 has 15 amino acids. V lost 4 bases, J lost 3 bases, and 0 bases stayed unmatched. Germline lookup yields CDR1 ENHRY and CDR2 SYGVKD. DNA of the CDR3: TGTGCCATCAGTGGGACTAGCGGGGGCTACAATGAGCAGTTCTTC. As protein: CAISGTSGGYNEQFF.

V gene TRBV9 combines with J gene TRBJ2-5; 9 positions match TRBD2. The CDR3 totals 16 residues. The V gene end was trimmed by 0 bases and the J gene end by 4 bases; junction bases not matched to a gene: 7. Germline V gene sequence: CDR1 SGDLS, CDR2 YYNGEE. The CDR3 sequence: CASSVDAGGGVETQYF. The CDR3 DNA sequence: TGTGCCAGCAGCGTAGATGCGGGAGGGGGCGTAGAGACCCAGTACTTC.

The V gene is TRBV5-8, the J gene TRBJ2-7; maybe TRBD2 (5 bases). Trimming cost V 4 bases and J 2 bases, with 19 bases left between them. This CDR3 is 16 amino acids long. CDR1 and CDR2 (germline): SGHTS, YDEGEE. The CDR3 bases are TGTGCCAGCAGCAACTACCGCTCCGAGCGGACCTACGAGCAGTACGTC. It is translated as CASSNYRSERTYEQYV.

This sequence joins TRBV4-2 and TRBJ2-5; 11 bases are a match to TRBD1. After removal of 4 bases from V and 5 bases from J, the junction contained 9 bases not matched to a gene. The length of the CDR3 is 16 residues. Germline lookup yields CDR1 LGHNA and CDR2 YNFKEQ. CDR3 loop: CASSLSGTGGAETQYF. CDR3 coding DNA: TGTGCCAGCAGCCTAAGTGGGACAGGGGGTGCGGAGACCCAGTACTTC.

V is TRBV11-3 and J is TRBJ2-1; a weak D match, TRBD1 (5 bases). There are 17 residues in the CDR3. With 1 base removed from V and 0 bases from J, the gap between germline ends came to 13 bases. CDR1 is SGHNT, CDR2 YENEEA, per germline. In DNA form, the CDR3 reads TGTGCCAGCAGCTTAGGTAGACAGTGGAGCTCCTACAATGAGCAGTTCTTC. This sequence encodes CASSLGRQWSSYNEQFF.

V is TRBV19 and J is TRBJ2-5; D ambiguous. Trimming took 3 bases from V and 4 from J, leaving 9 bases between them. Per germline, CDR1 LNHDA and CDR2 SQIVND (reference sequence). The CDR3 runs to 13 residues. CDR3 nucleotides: TGTGCCAGTAGTATGAATAAGAGAGAGACCCAGTACTTC. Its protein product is CASSMNKRETQYF.

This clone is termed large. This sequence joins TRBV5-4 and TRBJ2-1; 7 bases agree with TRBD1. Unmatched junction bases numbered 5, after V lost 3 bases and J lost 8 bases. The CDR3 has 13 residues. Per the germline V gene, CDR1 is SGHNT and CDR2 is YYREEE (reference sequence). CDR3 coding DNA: TGTGCCAGCAGCTCTACAGGGGCCCATGAGCAGTTCTTC. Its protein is CASSSTGAHEQFF.

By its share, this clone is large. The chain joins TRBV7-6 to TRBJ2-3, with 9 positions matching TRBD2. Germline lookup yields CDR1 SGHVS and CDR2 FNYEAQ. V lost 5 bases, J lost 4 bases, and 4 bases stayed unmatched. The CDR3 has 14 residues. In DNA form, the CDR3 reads TGTGCCAGCAGCCTAAGCGGGGGGCCAGATACGCAGTATTTT. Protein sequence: CASSLSGGPDTQYF. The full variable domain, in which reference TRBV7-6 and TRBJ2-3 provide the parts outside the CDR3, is GAGVSQSPRYKVTKRGQDVALRCDPISGHVSLYWYRQALGQGPEFLTYFNYEAQQDKSGLPNDRFSAERPEGSISTLTIQRTEQRDSAMYRCASSLSGGPDTQYFGPGTRLTVL.